The clone carrying this T cell receptor beta chain has a count of ten or more. Trimming pared 2 bases from V and 10 bases from J, leaving 12 bases between. CDR3 length: 14 residues. The germline CDR1 and CDR2 sequences are SNHLY and FYNNEI. The data are from a study of naive and memory T cell subsets. Amplification of ligated cDNA took four PCR rounds with SP2 and nested alpha and beta constant primers. For blood and skin samples, reverse transcription used TCR alpha and beta constant primers. TCRdb processed the 5' RACE reads anew with MiXCR; each CDR3 protein has one entry. Among roughly 48,000 distinct CDR3 sequences listed, about 4.5% were seen once. TCR cDNA received a 3' ligated oligonucleotide that carried a UMI.

The chain is built from TRBV2 and TRBJ1-6, with D perhaps matching TRBD1 (6 bases). This clonotype was obtained from a female donor in good health. The CDR3 DNA is TGTGCCAGCAGTGAAAGAGGGGGACACTCACCCCTCCACTTT. This translates into CASSERGGHSPLHF. The whole variable domain, filled in from reference TRBV2 and TRBJ1-6, reads EPEVTQTPSHQVTQMGQEVILRCVPISNHLYFYWYRQILGQKVEFLVSFYNNEISEKSEIFDDQFSVERPDGSNFTLKIRSTKLEDSAMYFCASSERGGHSPLHFGNGTRLTVT.